What follows describes a single T cell receptor beta chain. Antigen: not known. This specimen belongs to a study of CXCR3-negative and CXCR3-positive naive CD8 T cells. Study-wide results and limits: CXCR3-negative naive cells had less hydrophobic TRB CDR3s than did CXCR3-positive naive cells.

All TRB cDNA libraries came from 5' RACE performed with UMI labels. After re-calling the 5' RACE reads, TCRdb lists one entry per CDR3 protein, DNA absent. This sample's table has 140,000 to 150,000 distinct CDR3 sequences. Germline lookup yields CDR1 SQVTM and CDR2 ANQGSEA. The CDR3 covers 11 residues. Material for sequencing was naive CXCR3+ CD8+ T cells from blood. Subset indicated: CD45RO-CCR7+CD27+CD95- naive CD8+ T cells expressing CXCR3 (TNR3+). The genes are TRBV29-1 and TRBJ2-7; TCRdb outputs TRBD1, but without DNA this stays unchecked. This clonotype was sampled from a human donor in good health. Some clones in this sample may be carry-over from other donors' samples. CDR3 residues: CSVVRGGEQYF.